The clone carrying this TCR beta chain has a single count. This record belongs to a study of blood T cell repertoires in COVID-19. Original data processing: The authors estimated nucleated cell counts from reference gene primer amplification. Sequencing used immunoSEQ multiplex PCR; TCRdb keeps in-frame clones, though not all of them. V and J calls and clone size are given by that table; D and trimming were obtained from the DNA. In the table there are 55,000 to 80,000 clones, roughly three quarters of which are singletons. Trimming cost V 1 base and J 4 bases, with 10 bases left between them. CDR3 length equals 14 residues. Germline loops: CDR1 LGHDT, CDR2 YNNKEL (reference sequence).

The clonotype was recovered from a woman older than 75 with active or convalescent COVID-19. The rearrangement uses TRBV3-1 (or the pseudogene TRBV3-2) and TRBJ1-1; D unclear. Sequenced: peripheral blood. CDR3 nucleotide sequence: TGTGCCAGCAGCCAAGTTCCGGAGGTCACTGAAGCTTTCTTT. It specifies CASSQVPEVTEAFF.